This T cell receptor beta chain emerged from a study of blood T cells in healthy people across ages. V trimming: 5 bases; J trimming: 5 bases; junction bases outside the gene matches: 6. Germline-derived CDR1 and CDR2 are MNHNY and SVGAGI (reference sequence). This CDR3 region has 16 residues. Together with a sample-barcoded 5' primer, a J-beta primer mix was included in a second PCR lasting about 6 to 11 cycles. TCRdb reanalysed the 5' RACE reads using MiXCR and keeps one entry per CDR3 protein. The sample has about 570,000 distinct CDR3 sequences; roughly 29% are singletons. The sequence was obtained from a woman in her 70s in good health. Specimen: blood. This chain connects TRBV6-6 to TRBJ2-5, with 15 bases identical to TRBD2. Written as DNA, the CDR3 is TGTGCCAGCAGTGGGACTAGCGGGGGGCATTGGGAGACCCAGTACTTC. Translation: CASSGTSGGHWETQYF.